The sequence of this TCR beta chain was determined in a study of post-analysis software for immune sequencing data. Study results and caveats: Controls showed lower frequencies than patients for roughly five TRBV segments, and TRBV5-6, TRBV5-1 and TRBV20-1 were among these. Clustering by F measure revealed strong co-clustering among samples prepared together in one batch. Controls had significantly higher normalized Chao1 diversity than multiple sclerosis patients.

This CDR3 region has 12 residues. V was shortened by 3 bases and J by 5 bases, with 10 bases between the two germline ends. Germline V lookup: CDR1 DFQATT, CDR2 SNEGSKA (reference sequence). Worth noting for this clonotype: The antigen remains undetermined.

Every TCR beta cDNA library bore unique molecular identifiers. From the PCR reads, TCRdb called clonotypes with MiXCR, one entry per CDR3 protein. The sample has about 160,000 distinct CDR3 sequences; around 36% are singletons. The chain uses TRBV20-1 and TRBJ2-5; perhaps TRBD2 as D (5 bases). The source of this sequence is a girl aged 5-17 years with multiple sclerosis. Source: blood, taken after autologous hematopoietic stem cell transplantation. In DNA, the CDR3 is TGCAGTGCTAGCGGGAAGGTGGAGACCCAGTACTTC. It specifies CSASGKVETQYF.